One and the same sample provided the 32 T cell receptor beta chains below, sequenced in a study of shared clonotypes between healthy human individuals. The protocol was immunoSEQ multiplex PCR, while the TCRdb copy is restricted to in-frame clones and leaves out a portion. Among about 2,200,000 clones listed, roughly 91% were seen once. The naive CD8 population came from CD45RO-negative cells selected for CCR7, without terminally differentiated effector memory CD45RA+ cells. Specimen: naive CD8+ T cells from PBMCs. Receptors were obtained from a man between 18 and 29 years old in good health. Some clones in this sample may be carry-over from other donors' samples.

The V call is TRBV2, the J call TRBJ1-5; the D is unclear. The germline CDR1 and CDR2 sequences are SNHLY and FYNNEI. CDR3 length: 16 residues. The V and J ends lost 0 bases and 0 bases respectively, with 9 bases between them. DNA of the CDR3: TGTGCCAGCAGTGAAGCGGGCAGATATAGCAATCAGCCCCAGCATTTT. As protein: CASSEAGRYSNQPQHF.

The rearrangement uses TRBV7-9 and TRBJ2-2; 7 bases agree with TRBD1. V dropped 2 bases and J dropped 2; count of bases not matched to a gene: 8. CDR3 length equals 17 residues. The germline gives CDR1 SEHNR, CDR2 FQNEAQ (reference sequence). The CDR3 is CASSLRGQGDNTGELFF. The CDR3 DNA reads TGTGCCAGCAGCTTAAGGGGGCAAGGAGACAACACCGGGGAGCTGTTTTTT.

The chain combines TRBV6-5 with TRBJ1-1, with D possibly being TRBD1 (5 bases). V was pared by 6 bases and J by 6 bases, with 20 bases between. The CDR3 covers 15 residues. The germline gives CDR1 MNHEY, CDR2 SVGAGI. The CDR3 reads CASSAGWRRGPEAFF. DNA of the CDR3: TGTGCCAGCAGCGCAGGGTGGAGAAGGGGCCCTGAAGCTTTCTTT.

This chain joins TRBV19 and TRBJ1-2; no firm D call. The germline V gene encodes CDR1 LNHDA and CDR2 SQIVND (reference sequence). This CDR3 region has 15 residues. Trimming removed 1 base from V and 3 bases from J, with 12 bases in between. CDR3 DNA sequence: TGTGCCAGTAGTATAGTTGGGCAGGCCGACTATGGCTACACCTTC. Residues: CASSIVGQADYGYTF.

The chain combines TRBV7-9 with TRBJ1-3; TRBD1 aligns across 7 bases. This CDR3 contains 17 residues. The germline CDR1 and CDR2 sequences are SEHNR and FQNEAQ (reference sequence). Trimming at V came to 5 bases and at J to 0 bases, leaving 10 bases not matched to a gene. The CDR3 protein is CASSRGTEGLSGNTIYF. The CDR3 nucleotides read TGTGCCAGCAGCCGCGGGACAGAGGGTCTCTCTGGAAACACCATATATTTT. The variable domain in full, completed from reference TRBV7-9 and TRBJ1-3, reads DTGVSQNPRHKITKRGQNVTFRCDPISEHNRLYWYRQTLGQGPEFLTYFQNEAQLEKSRLLSDRFSAERPKGSFSTLEIQRTEQGDSAMYLCASSRGTEGLSGNTIYFGEGSWLTVV.

The CDR3 here is CASSLGILLQETQYF. CDR3 nucleotides: TGTGCCAGCAGCTTGGGTATCCTACTCCAAGAGACCCAGTACTTC. The gene calls are TRBV7-9 and TRBJ2-5; unclear D gene. V was trimmed by 3 bases and J by 1 base, leaving 12 bases between them. The CDR3 contains 15 residues. The germline V gene has CDR1 SEHNR and CDR2 FQNEAQ (reference sequence).

The rearrangement links TRBV4-1 to TRBJ2-5; D uncertain. The germline gives CDR1 MGHRA, CDR2 YSYEKL. The CDR3 is 15 residues long. Trimming took off 1 base at V and 5 bases at J, with 14 bases between the two ends. The CDR3 loop reads CASSQVSIEWETQYF. The CDR3 DNA reads as TGCGCCAGCAGCCAAGTTAGCATAGAGTGGGAGACCCAGTACTTC.

The chain joins TRBV28 to TRBJ2-7, with 7 nucleotides matching TRBD1. The germline CDR1 and CDR2 sequences are MDHEN and SYDVKM. This CDR3 has 16 residues. The ends lost 1 base at V and 0 bases at J; junction bases unmatched: 6. The CDR3 sequence is CASSLYRDSNSYEQYF. CDR3 in DNA: TGTGCCAGCAGTTTATACCGGGACAGTAACTCCTACGAGCAGTACTTC.

This chain joins TRBV5-4 and TRBJ1-2; D uncertain. V was cut by 3 bases and J by 8 bases, with 23 bases left in between. The CDR3 loop spans 16 amino acids. Germline-derived CDR1 and CDR2 are SGHNT and YYREEE (reference sequence). CDR3 bases: TGTGCCAGCAGCTCCACGGAAGGGAGAAAATCTCGCGGCTACACCTTC. Its translation is CASSSTEGRKSRGYTF.

The rearrangement joins TRBV7-3 to TRBJ1-3; tentative D call: TRBD1 (6 bases). V shed 5 bases and J shed 3 bases, with 17 bases lying between them. CDR3 size: 16 residues. In germline, CDR1 is SGHTA, CDR2 FQGTGA. The CDR3 DNA reads as TGTGCCAGCAGCAGCGACACAGGGCCTGATGGAAACACCATATATTTT. It translates to CASSSDTGPDGNTIYF.

A single count supports this clone. The rearrangement links TRBV27 to TRBJ2-1; TRBD2 aligns across 13 bases. Looked up from germline, CDR1 is MNHEY and CDR2 is SMNVEV (reference sequence). The CDR3 runs 15 residues. Unmatched junction bases numbered 6, after V lost 5 bases and J lost 8 bases. The CDR3 sequence is CASSATSGRAHEQFF. The CDR3 DNA reads TGTGCCAGCAGTGCCACTAGCGGGAGGGCCCATGAGCAGTTCTTC.

The chain employs TRBV9 and TRBJ2-1; 8 nucleotides line up with TRBD2. V lost 4 bases to trimming and J lost 6 bases; unmatched junction nucleotides: 9. The CDR3 has 15 residues. CDR1 is SGDLS, CDR2 YYNGEE, per germline. CDR3 nucleotide sequence: TGTGCCAGCAGCATCGCCGGGACTAGTGTCAATGAGCAGTTCTTC. Translated, it gives CASSIAGTSVNEQFF.

The chain has TRBV28 and TRBJ1-4; 8 bases map to TRBD1. J lost 5 bases, V lost 4 bases, and 6 bases had no gene match. Germline lookup yields CDR1 MDHEN and CDR2 SYDVKM. There are 15 residues in the CDR3. Here the CDR3 DNA reads TGTGCCAGCAGTTCCCGACAGGGGCAGAATGAAAAACTGTTTTTT. Amino acids: CASSSRQGQNEKLFF. Variable domain in full (rest from reference TRBV28 and TRBJ1-4): DVKVTQSSRYLVKRTGEKVFLECVQDMDHENMFWYRQDPGLGLRLIYFSYDVKMKEKGDIPEGYSVSREKKERFSLILESASTNQTSMYLCASSSRQGQNEKLFFGSGTQLSVL.

The CDR3 reads CASSLELTNPTDTQYF. The CDR3 coding sequence is TGTGCCAGCAGCTTAGAGCTGACAAACCCCACAGATACGCAGTATTTT. The V and J genes are TRBV7-9 and TRBJ2-3, with unresolved D. The germline V gene has CDR1 SEHNR and CDR2 FQNEAQ (reference sequence). CDR3 length: 16 amino acids. V lost 1 base and J lost 2, with 13 bases in between.

The CDR3 sequence is CASSGEHGVIQPQHF. CDR3 nucleotides: TGTGCCAGCAGCGGCGAGCACGGGGTTATACAGCCCCAGCATTTT. V gene TRBV7-9 combines with J gene TRBJ1-5; unclear D gene. Germline V gene sequence: CDR1 SEHNR, CDR2 FQNEAQ (reference sequence). The CDR3 sequence is 15 residues long. V lost 5 bases and J 7 bases, leaving 18 bases between the germline ends.

This CDR3 is CASSYSLGLPVNEQFF. The CDR3 DNA reads as TGTGCCAGCAGTTACTCCTTGGGACTACCTGTGAATGAGCAGTTCTTC. V usage is TRBV6-5 and J usage is TRBJ2-1; TRBD2 matches 7 bases. Trimming removed 0 bases from V and 7 bases from J; junction bases left unmatched: 9. The germline CDR1 and CDR2 sequences are MNHEY and SVGAGI. This CDR3 has 16 amino acids.

This chain uses TRBV6-5 with TRBJ1-1; D remains unclear. With 0 bases removed from V and 3 bases from J, the gap between germline ends came to 11 bases. The germline gives CDR1 MNHEY, CDR2 SVGAGI. This CDR3 is built from 15 residues. The CDR3 region is CASSYSRGGDTEAFF. As DNA, the CDR3 is TGTGCCAGCAGTTACTCCCGGGGTGGCGACACTGAAGCTTTCTTT.

CDR3 protein: CASTPSGYNQPQHF. As DNA, the CDR3 is TGTGCCAGTACCCCGTCGGGGTACAATCAGCCCCAGCATTTT. This sequence joins TRBV19 and TRBJ1-5; D remains unclear. With 7 bases removed from V and 3 bases from J, the gap between germline ends came to 13 bases. Per the germline V gene, CDR1 is LNHDA and CDR2 is SQIVND (reference sequence). This CDR3 is built from 14 residues.

This sequence joins TRBV6-5 and TRBJ2-7, with 9 nucleotides matching TRBD1. This CDR3 has 13 residues. Germline V CDR1 and CDR2: MNHEY, SVGAGI. The junction had 3 bases not matched to a gene; V was cut back by 5 bases and J by 4 bases. CDR3 protein: CASSADRGYEQYF. CDR3 DNA: TGTGCCAGCAGTGCGGACAGGGGTTACGAGCAGTACTTC.

In regard to this clone: Additional DNA sequences in this sample encode the identical CDR3. This sequence joins TRBV19 and TRBJ1-1; D gene ambiguous. The CDR3 is 15 amino acids. The germline V gene has CDR1 LNHDA and CDR2 SQIVND (reference sequence). Trimming left V 3 bases short and J 0 bases short, with 11 bases between. The CDR3 DNA reads as TGTGCCAGTAGTATTTGGGCAGGAGTGAACACTGAAGCTTTCTTT. This codes for CASSIWAGVNTEAFF. The variable domain in full, completed from reference TRBV19 and TRBJ1-1, reads DGGITQSPKYLFRKEGQNVTLSCEQNLNHDAMYWYRQDPGQGLRLIYYSQIVNDFQKGDIAEGYSVSREKKESFPLTVTSAQKNPTAFYLCASSIWAGVNTEAFFGQGTRLTVV.

The rearrangement uses TRBV7-3 and TRBJ2-3; 8 bases agree with TRBD2. CDR3 length equals 15 residues. Trimming cost V 4 bases and J 4 bases; bases outside gene matches: 7. Germline CDR1 reads SGHTA; CDR2 reads FQGTGA. The chain's CDR3 is CASSSSGGGADTQYF. CDR3 nucleotides: TGTGCCAGCAGCTCGAGCGGGGGAGGCGCAGATACGCAGTATTTT.

The chain is built from TRBV4-1 and TRBJ1-2; possibly TRBD1 for D (5 bases). The germline V gene encodes CDR1 MGHRA and CDR2 YSYEKL. V lost 3 bases and J 4 bases, leaving 21 bases between the germline ends. The CDR3 extends over 17 amino acids. In DNA, the CDR3 is TGCGCCAGCAGCCAGAGGGCGCCTGGGGCCGTTGGCTATGGCTACACCTTC. It specifies CASSQRAPGAVGYGYTF.

The chain carries TRBV11-3 and TRBJ2-7; TRBD1 matches at 8 bases. V trimming: 3 bases; J trimming: 5 bases; junction bases outside the gene matches: 6. The CDR3 extends over 14 amino acids. Germline V gives CDR1 SGHNT, CDR2 YENEEA. The CDR3 nucleotides read TGTGCCAGCAGCTTGGGACAGGCGTTCGACGAGCAGTACTTC. It is translated as CASSLGQAFDEQYF.

The J gene is TRBJ2-1, the V gene TRBV9, with D possibly matching TRBD2 (6 bases). Trimming shortened V by 4 bases and J by 3 bases, and 14 bases separated the two germline ends. This CDR3 spans 15 amino acids. Germline V gives CDR1 SGDLS, CDR2 YYNGEE. The CDR3 sequence is CASSPSGGFYNEQFF. DNA for the CDR3: TGTGCCAGCAGCCCCTCCGGGGGTTTCTACAATGAGCAGTTCTTC.

The genes are TRBV7-3 and TRBJ2-3; the match to TRBD2 covers 10 bases. Germline lookup yields CDR1 SGHTA and CDR2 FQGTGA. There are 16 residues in the CDR3. The junction had 6 bases not matched to a gene; V was cut back by 5 bases and J by 1 base. The CDR3 DNA sequence: TGTGCCAGCAGCCCCGAAGGGACTAGCGGCACAGATACGCAGTATTTT. This gives the protein CASSPEGTSGTDTQYF. The variable domain in full, completed from reference TRBV7-3 and TRBJ2-3, reads GAGVSQTPSNKVTEKGKYVELRCDPISGHTALYWYRQSLGQGPEFLIYFQGTGAADDSGLPNDRFFAVRPEGSVSTLKIQRTERGDSAVYLCASSPEGTSGTDTQYFGPGTRLTVL.

A note on this clone: It is unclear where the CDR3 begins or ends on the DNA, so no DNA is shown, and the CDR3 is as TCRdb lists it. Other nucleotide sequences in the sample specify the same CDR3. The V gene is TRBV19, the J gene TRBJ2-3. Germline V gene lookup returns CDR1 LNHDA and CDR2 SQIVND (reference sequence). A total of 13 residues make up the CDR3, ends included. The CDR3 spells CASTSGSTDTQYF.

On this clone itself: Other DNA sequences in this specimen translate into the identical CDR3. V and J are TRBV11-2 and TRBJ2-7; no clear D gene. Trimming took 4 bases from V and 3 from J, leaving 4 bases between them. This CDR3 spans 11 amino acids. Germline CDR1 reads SGHAT; CDR2 reads FQNNGV. The CDR3 DNA follows: TGTGCCAGCAGCTCCGACTACGAGCAGTACTTC. Its translation is CASSSDYEQYF.

The chain links TRBV15 to TRBJ2-7; 7 nucleotides align to TRBD2. Germline CDR1 and CDR2: LNHNV and YYDKDF (reference sequence). CDR3 size: 16 residues. With 2 bases clipped from V and 2 bases from J, the junction kept 9 bases outside the gene matches. For the CDR3, the DNA is TGTGCCACCAGCAGACTCCCCCGGGAGGTAACCTACGAGCAGTACTTC. As protein: CATSRLPREVTYEQYF.

The CDR3 DNA reads TGCGCCAGTACCGGCTTAGCGGGGCTAAGCTCCTACGAGCAGTACTTC. Translating gives CASTGLAGLSSYEQYF. The chain joins TRBV10-2 to TRBJ2-7; 8 nucleotides agree with TRBD2. CDR3 size: 16 residues. Germline loops: CDR1 WSHSY, CDR2 SAAADI. Germline trimming cut 9 bases from V and 0 bases from J; bases unmatched to any gene: 13.

The chain joins TRBV7-3 to TRBJ2-1; tentative D call: TRBD2 (6 bases). V lost 3 bases, J lost 7 bases, and 16 bases lay in between. The CDR3 extends over 15 amino acids. Germline CDR1 and CDR2: SGHTA and FQGTGA. The CDR3: CASSLTGGFINEQFF. CDR3 DNA: TGTGCCAGCAGCTTGACTGGGGGGTTTATAAATGAGCAGTTCTTC.

The V gene is TRBV6-1, the J gene TRBJ1-2; TRBD1 matches at 10 bases. The germline CDR1 and CDR2 sequences are MNHNS and SASEGT. The J segment lost 5 bases and the V segment lost 4 bases, leaving 10 bases of the junction unmatched. This CDR3 is 16 amino acids long. CDR3 coding DNA: TGTGCCAGCAGTGTCAGACCATGGACAGGGGGATATGGCTACACCTTC. The encoded protein is CASSVRPWTGGYGYTF.

There are a few counts of this clone. The V gene is TRBV5-1, the J gene TRBJ1-3; 7 positions agree with TRBD1. Germline V gives CDR1 SGHRS, CDR2 YFSETQ. V lost 7 bases and J lost 1; bases outside the gene matches: 5. CDR3 length: 14 residues. Here the CDR3 reads CASQTGPSGNTIYF. The CDR3 DNA reads as TGCGCCAGCCAGACAGGGCCGTCTGGAAACACCATATATTTT.